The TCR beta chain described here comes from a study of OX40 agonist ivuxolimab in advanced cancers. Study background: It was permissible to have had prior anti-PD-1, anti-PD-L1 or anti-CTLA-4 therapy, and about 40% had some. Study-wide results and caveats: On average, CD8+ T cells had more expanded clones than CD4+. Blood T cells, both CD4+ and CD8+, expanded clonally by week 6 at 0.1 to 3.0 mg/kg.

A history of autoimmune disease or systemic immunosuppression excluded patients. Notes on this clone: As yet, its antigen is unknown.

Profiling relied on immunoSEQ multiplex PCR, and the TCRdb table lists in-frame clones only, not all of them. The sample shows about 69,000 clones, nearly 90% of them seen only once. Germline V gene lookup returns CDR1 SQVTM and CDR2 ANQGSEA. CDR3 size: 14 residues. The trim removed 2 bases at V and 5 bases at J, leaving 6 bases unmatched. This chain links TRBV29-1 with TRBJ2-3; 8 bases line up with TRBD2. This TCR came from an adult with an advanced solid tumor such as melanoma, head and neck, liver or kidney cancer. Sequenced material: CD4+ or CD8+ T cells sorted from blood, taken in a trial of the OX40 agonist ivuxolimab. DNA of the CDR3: TGCAGCGTTGAATGGGGCGGGAGGATAGATACGCAGTATTTT. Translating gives CSVEWGGRIDTQYF.